This T cell receptor beta chain was retrieved from a study of regulatory T cells in long-lasting Graves disease. Study background: The term persistent Graves' disease signified upward of 5 years on antithyroid drugs with positive TSH receptor antibodies.

CDR3 regions were amplified by Arm-PCR using iRepertoire HTBI primers to build TCR beta libraries. From the multiplex PCR reads, TCRdb called clonotypes with MiXCR, one entry per CDR3 protein. The table lists about 340,000 distinct CDR3 sequences, roughly a fifth of them singletons. The time point here: persistent/refractory GD, antithyroid drugs over 5 years with positive TRAb. PBMC RNA served as the TCR library source. At least ten counts were recorded for this clonotype. The antigen is undetermined. Study-level findings and limits: Persistent disease was characterized by preferential usage of TRBV28, TRBJ1-2 and TRBJ2-5.

The length of the CDR3 is 14 residues. Trimming cost V 5 bases and J 0 bases, with 10 bases left between them. In germline, CDR1 is SGHAT, CDR2 FQNNGV. This chain links TRBV11-2 with TRBJ2-5; D gene unclear. This TCR was sampled from a female donor with Graves disease. The sequences come from peripheral blood mononuclear cells (PBMCs), collected when the disease was refractory, from a patient treated with antithyroid drugs. The CDR3 DNA sequence: TGTGCCAGCAGCCCCCCTTACCACCAAGAGACCCAGTACTTC. Residues: CASSPPYHQETQYF.